Below, one T cell receptor beta chain is given with its context. Its antigen is as yet unknown. The data originate from a study of cytomegalovirus exposure and HLA in healthy donors. Study-wide results and caveats: A previous analysis found most TCR beta V segments productive roughly 87% or roughly 30% of the time. Later analysis identified several of the most significant clusters that appeared linked to common viral pathogens.

The PCR had 60 Vbeta and 13 Jbeta primers. Libraries were prepared by immunoSEQ multiplex PCR; TCRdb keeps only in-frame clonotypes and omits some of them. The sample has some 190,000 clones; less than 85% are singletons. Germline assignment: CDR1 LNHDA and CDR2 SQIVND (reference sequence). The CDR3 consists of 14 residues. V was cut by 3 bases and J by 10 bases, with 17 bases left in between. The clonotype originates from a boy aged 2-15 years in good health and CMV-seronegative. The chain combines TRBV19 with TRBJ2-3; D uncertain. Source material: PBMCs. CDR3 loop: CASSIEPEVVAQYF. DNA for the CDR3: TGTGCCAGTAGTATTGAACCCGAGGTCGTCGCGCAGTATTTT.